Following are 5 T cell receptor beta chains from one sample sequenced in a study of cytomegalovirus exposure and HLA in healthy donors. The study ran its PCR with 60 Vbeta and 13 Jbeta primers. The repertoire was sequenced with immunoSEQ multiplex PCR; TCRdb's copy has only in-frame clones and lacks some. The sample carries some 160,000 clones, 78% recorded once. Sequencing input: PBMCs. The receptors come from a male donor in good health and CMV-seronegative.

This clone was counted a few times. V usage is TRBV5-1 and J usage is TRBJ2-7, with D perhaps matching TRBD2 (6 bases). The V gene lost 0 bases and the J gene lost 0 bases, with 10 bases spanning the gap. Germline CDR1 reads SGHRS; CDR2 reads YFSETQ. CDR3 length equals 15 residues. CDR3 in amino acids: CASSLGSGLSYEQYF. CDR3 nucleotide sequence: TGCGCCAGCAGCTTGGGTAGCGGCCTCTCCTACGAGCAGTACTTC.

V is TRBV5-8 and J is TRBJ1-1, with 9 bases fitting TRBD1. V dropped 4 bases and J dropped 4; count of bases not matched to a gene: 5. The CDR3 spans 14 residues. The germline CDR1 and CDR2 sequences are SGHTS and YDEGEE. The chain's CDR3 is CASSTGQGLTEAFF. CDR3 DNA: TGTGCCAGCAGCACAGGACAGGGGCTCACTGAAGCTTTCTTT.

The chain links TRBV6-5 to TRBJ1-5, with 7 nucleotides matching TRBD1. Germline CDR1 and CDR2: MNHEY and SVGAGI. CDR3 length equals 14 residues. After removal of 8 bases from V and 7 bases from J, the junction contained 11 bases not matched to a gene. CDR3 DNA: TGTGCCAGCGTGGGACAGAGCGTCAGGCAGCCCCAGCATTTT. This encodes CASVGQSVRQPQHF.

The rearrangement uses TRBV9 and TRBJ2-7; 10 bases map to TRBD1. CDR1 is SGDLS, CDR2 YYNGEE, per germline. Germline trimming cut 4 bases from V and 5 bases from J; bases unmatched to any gene: 3. CDR3 size: 13 residues. DNA of the CDR3: TGTGCCAGCAGCCCCGGACAGGGGGACGAGCAGTACTTC. Amino acids: CASSPGQGDEQYF.

This clone turned up a few times. This chain links TRBV11-3 with TRBJ2-5; weak D call: TRBD2 (5 bases). The J call may be mistaken, given a closer DNA end match to TRBJ2-7. The length of the CDR3 is 13 residues. Germline-derived CDR1 and CDR2 are SGHNT and YENEEA. The chain's CDR3 is CASSLDFGSEQYF. The CDR3 nucleotides are TGTGCCAGCAGCTTAGATTTTGGGAGCGAGCAGTACTTC.